A selection of T cell receptor beta chains follows, all from one sample in a study of blood T cell repertoires in COVID-19. The method was immunoSEQ multiplex PCR; TCRdb's version includes in-frame clones alone and lacks a portion of them. Here the sample spans 40,000 or so clones, 80% to 90% being singletons. Sequencing was performed on peripheral blood. The source is a man in his forties with active COVID-19. The CDR3 runs from the conserved cysteine through the conserved F or W. A D gene is named only where the DNA matches it firmly. Part of the rows lack a size; the others show once, few, many or a class for expanded clones.

TRBJ2-2 | TRBV28 | TRBD1 | - | TGTGCCAGCATTTGGGGGACAGGGTATTCCGGGGAGCTGTTTTTT | CASIWGTGYSGELFF
TRBJ1-1 | TRBV20-1 | - | - | TGCAGTGCTACAGGGGACACTGAAGCTTTCTTT | CSATGDTEAFF
TRBJ2-7 | TRBV28 | - | - | TGTGCCAGCAGGCACAGGGAATCGGAGCAGTACTTC | CASRHRESEQYF
TRBJ1-1 | TRBV6-5 | TRBD1 | - | TGTGCCATTATTGGACAGGGCGTGACTTTCTTT | CAIIGQGVTFF
TRBJ1-5 | TRBV6-5 | TRBD1 | once | TGTGCCAGCATCTCGGACAGGGGGGATCAGCCCCAGCATTTT | CASISDRGDQPQHF
TRBJ2-1 | TRBV30 | TRBD2 | - | TGTGCCTGGAGCCCCGGGAGGAACTACAATGAGCAGTTCTTC | CAWSPGRNYNEQFF
TRBJ2-2 | TRBV11-3 | TRBD1 | - | TGTGCCAGCAGCTCTACCGGGACAGTGAACACCGGGGAGCTGTTTTTT | CASSSTGTVNTGELFF
TRBJ2-1 | TRBV6-1 | - | - | TGTGCCAGCAGTGAGGGAGTCGGGGAATACAATGAGCAGTTCTTC | CASSEGVGEYNEQFF
TRBJ1-1 | TRBV11-2 | - | few | TGTGCCAGCAGCCTTGACAGGCCGCTTCGCTTCATGAACACTGAAGCTTTCTTT | CASSLDRPLRFMNTEAFF
TRBJ2-7 | TRBV6-2/TRBV6-3 | TRBD2 | few | TGTGCCAGCAGACCTCTAGCGGGAGGGTCCTACGAGCAGTACTTC | CASRPLAGGSYEQYF
TRBJ1-4 | TRBV28 | - | - | TGTGCCAGCAGCTCGGGGGGGCCGGAGGGTGAAAAACTGTTTTTT | CASSSGGPEGEKLFF
TRBJ1-1 | TRBV7-9 | - | - | TGTGCCAGCAGATGGGAGAGCACTGAAGCTTTCTTT | CASRWESTEAFF
TRBJ2-7 | TRBV18 | - | - | TGTGCCAGCTCACCACCGACATCCTACGAGCAGTACTTC | CASSPPTSYEQYF
TRBJ1-4 | TRBV28 | TRBD1 | - | TGTGCCAGCAGTTTCCGACAGGGGGGAAGTGAAAAACTGTTTTTT | CASSFRQGGSEKLFF
TRBJ1-1 | TRBV24-1 | TRBD1 | - | TGTGCCACCAGTTCGGGACAGGGGAACACTGAAGCTTTCTTT | CATSSGQGNTEAFF
TRBJ2-7 | TRBV9 | TRBD1 | - | TGTGCCAGCAGCCCCGGACAGGAATACGAGCAGTACTTC | CASSPGQEYEQYF
TRBJ1-5 | TRBV2 | - | few | TGTGCCAGCAGTGAGCAAGGGGGTCGGCCCCAGCATTTT | CASSEQGGRPQHF
TRBJ1-1 | TRBV5-6 | - | - | TGTGCCAGCAGCTTGTCACTGACAGGGAACACTGAAGCTTTCTTT | CASSLSLTGNTEAFF
TRBJ2-3 | TRBV5-4 | - | - | TGTGCCAGCAGCTCAGGCCAGGGATCCGATACGCAGTATTTT | CASSSGQGSDTQYF
TRBJ2-1 | TRBV24-1 | - | - | TGTGCCACCAACGAGGTGGGTCGGGAGATGGGCTCCTACAATGAGCAGTTCTTC | CATNEVGREMGSYNEQFF
TRBJ2-5 | TRBV15 | - | - | TGTGCCACCAGCAGGCCGAGGACAGTACAAGAGACCCAGTACTTC | CATSRPRTVQETQYF
TRBJ2-1 | TRBV5-1 | - | - | TGCGCCAGCAGCAGGCTCGGGAGAGGCTACAATGAGCAGTTCTTC | CASSRLGRGYNEQFF
TRBJ1-1 | TRBV7-8 | - | - | TGTGCCAGCAGCTTTCGTACAGGGAACACTGAAGCTTTCTTT | CASSFRTGNTEAFF
TRBJ2-1 | TRBV27 | - | few | TGTGCCAGCAGTTTAGGGGGGAACGAGCAGTTCTTC | CASSLGGNEQFF
TRBJ2-3 | TRBV2 | TRBD2 | few | TGTGCCAGCAGGGGGACTAGCGGAGGGGGAAATACGCAGTATTTT | CASRGTSGGGNTQYF
TRBJ2-2 | TRBV24-1 | - | - | TGTGCCACCAGTGACCCGGGACAGAACACCGGGGAGCTGTTTTTT | CATSDPGQNTGELFF
TRBJ2-3 | TRBV25-1 | - | - | TGTGCCAGCAGTGAATATAGCGAGCGGCAAGGAACAGATACGCAGTATTTT | CASSEYSERQGTDTQYF
TRBJ2-7 | TRBV7-3 | TRBD2 | - | TGTGCCAGCAGCCCCCTAGCGGGAGGTACGGACGAGCAGTACTTC | CASSPLAGGTDEQYF
TRBJ2-5 | TRBV7-8 | - | - | TGTGCCAGCAGCTTAGCGGCATGGGGCAGGGTGCAAGAGACCCAGTACTTC | CASSLAAWGRVQETQYF
TRBJ1-4 | TRBV4-1 | - | - | TGCGCCAGCAGCCGAGAATACAGGGTCGGGGATGAAAAACTGTTTTTT | CASSREYRVGDEKLFF
TRBJ1-3 | TRBV5-8 | TRBD1 | - | TGTGCCAGCAGCCTGGACAGGGCTGGAAACACCATATATTTT | CASSLDRAGNTIYF
TRBJ2-2 | TRBV24-1 | - | - | TGTGCCACCTCTCGCACCGGGGAGCTGTTTTTT | CATSRTGELFF
TRBJ2-1 | TRBV6-2/TRBV6-3 | - | - | TGTGCCAGCAGTGCGTTACCTGGAGGAGAGCAGTTCTTC | CASSALPGGEQFF
TRBJ2-3 | TRBV11-2 | - | - | TGTGCCAGCAGCCCAGAGAGGGGGACGCAGTATTTT | CASSPERGTQYF
TRBJ1-5 | TRBV19 | - | once | TGTGCCAGTAGGTTTAGAGAGCGTAGCAATCAGCCCCAGCATTTT | CASRFRERSNQPQHF
TRBJ2-5 | TRBV28 | - | - | TGTGCCAGCAGTTTCCCCCTACCGGAGACCCAGTACTTC | CASSFPLPETQYF
TRBJ1-2 | TRBV5-1 | TRBD1 | - | TGCGCCAGCAGCCCGGACAGGAACTATGGCTACACCTTC | CASSPDRNYGYTF
TRBJ1-1 | TRBV5-1 | - | - | TGCGCCAGCAGCTTGTCCCGTTCGAACACTGAAGCTTTCTTT | CASSLSRSNTEAFF
TRBJ1-2 | TRBV14 | TRBD1 | few | TGTGCCAGCAGCCCTAGACAGGGGCATGGCTACACCTTC | CASSPRQGHGYTF
TRBJ1-4 | TRBV4-1 | - | - | TGCGCCAGCAGCCGCCGAGAATGGGAAAAACTGTTTTTT | CASSRREWEKLFF
TRBJ2-3 | TRBV12-3/TRBV12-4 | - | - | TGTGCCAGCAGTACAAGTCAGGGAGATACGCAGTATTTT | CASSTSQGDTQYF
TRBJ2-1 | TRBV5-1 | TRBD2 | - | TGCGCCAGCAGCTTGAGCGGGAGGGGGAGAAATGAGCAGTTCTTC | CASSLSGRGRNEQFF
TRBJ2-3 | TRBV3-1/TRBV3-2 | - | - | TGTGCCAGCAGCCAGGATATCGGGTCAGCCACAGATACGCAGTATTTT | CASSQDIGSATDTQYF
TRBJ2-5 | TRBV18 | - | - | TGTGCCAGCTCACCAATACAAGAGACCCAGTACTTC | CASSPIQETQYF
TRBJ2-1 | TRBV27 | - | few | TGTGCCAGCAGAATCGCTAGCAGCTCCTACAATGAGCAGTTCTTC | CASRIASSSYNEQFF
TRBJ1-5 | TRBV6-1 | - | - | TGTGCCAGCAGTGAGACACCATTTTATCAGCCCCAGCATTTT | CASSETPFYQPQHF
TRBJ2-7 | TRBV6-6 | TRBD1 | - | TGTGCCAGCGGGACAGGGACCTACGAGCAGTACTTC | CASGTGTYEQYF
TRBJ1-1 | TRBV5-4 | TRBD1 | medium-sized | TGTGCCAGCAGCGTTAGCAGGGGGCAAACTGAAGCTTTCTTT | CASSVSRGQTEAFF
TRBJ2-2 | TRBV9 | - | - | TGTGCCCGCAGCGGGGGGGATTGGGACAGGGCCTACGTCGGGGAGCTGTTTTTT | CARSGGDWDRAYVGELFF
TRBJ2-1 | TRBV18 | TRBD2 | - | TGTGCCAGCTCACCTTCGTCTAGCGGGAGGTACAATGAGCAGTTCTTC | CASSPSSSGRYNEQFF
TRBJ2-2 | TRBV28 | TRBD2 | - | TGTGCCAGCAGTTTATCTGCTAGCGGGAGCTTTATCACCGGGGAGCTGTTTTTT | CASSLSASGSFITGELFF
TRBJ1-5 | TRBV7-8 | - | once | TGTGCCAGCAGCTTAGGAGGGCCTTACAATCAGCCCCAGCATTTT | CASSLGGPYNQPQHF
TRBJ2-7 | TRBV5-1 | TRBD2 | - | TGCGCCAGCAGCTCAGGACTAGCGGGAGTCTACGAGCAGTACTTC | CASSSGLAGVYEQYF
TRBJ2-1 | TRBV30 | TRBD2 | once | TGTGCCTGGATAGGAGTAGCGGGAACGGATGAGCAGTTCTTC | CAWIGVAGTDEQFF
TRBJ2-2 | TRBV7-3 | TRBD1 | - | TGTGCCAGCAGCTCGACAGGGCTGAACACCGGGGAGCTGTTTTTT | CASSSTGLNTGELFF
TRBJ2-1 | TRBV9 | - | - | TGTGCCAGCAGCGTAATCAGTGGAGAAAATGAGCAGTTCTTC | CASSVISGENEQFF
TRBJ2-3 | TRBV7-6 | - | once | TGTGCCAGCAGCTTACCCAGCCACGCCGGGGATACGCAGTATTTT | CASSLPSHAGDTQYF
TRBJ2-1 | TRBV10-3 | TRBD2 | - | TGTGCCATCAGTGAGTCAGGAACTAGCGTCAATGAGCAGTTCTTC | CAISESGTSVNEQFF
TRBJ2-7 | TRBV2 | TRBD1 | once | TGTGCCAGCGGACAGGGTCCCTACGAGCAGTACTTC | CASGQGPYEQYF
TRBJ2-7 | TRBV5-1 | TRBD2 | - | TGCGCCAGCACCCCCGGCGGGGCTAGCGGATTCTACGAGCAGTACTTC | CASTPGGASGFYEQYF